The 9 T cell receptor beta chains given below trace back to one sample, sequenced in a study of control samples from healthy donors and cancer patients. Using immunoSEQ multiplex PCR, the repertoire was profiled, and TCRdb retains in-frame clones only, with some absent. The data hold around 150,000 clones, with 85% to 95% observed a single time. The sequenced sample was blood. The origin of the receptors is a woman in her thirties or forties in good health.

The chain is built from TRBV28 and TRBJ2-7; D is possibly TRBD2 (5 bases). CDR1 is MDHEN and CDR2 is SYDVKM in the germline V gene. Trimming took 7 bases from V and 0 from J, leaving 13 bases between them. CDR3 length: 14 residues. CDR3 bases: TGTGCCAGCAAACCCTGGGAGCGCTCCTACGAGCAGTACTTC. This encodes CASKPWERSYEQYF.

V is TRBV6-5 and J is TRBJ1-5; D is possibly TRBD1 (6 bases). V gave up 5 bases and J gave up 5 bases, with 16 bases separating them. Germline V gene lookup returns CDR1 MNHEY and CDR2 SVGAGI. The CDR3 spans 15 residues. CDR3 in amino acids: CASSKWGREDQPQHF. DNA for the CDR3: TGTGCCAGCAGTAAGTGGGGGCGCGAGGATCAGCCCCAGCATTTT.

This rearrangement joins TRBV15 to TRBJ1-3; D is unresolved. The CDR3 consists of 15 residues. Germline-derived CDR1 and CDR2 are LNHNV and YYDKDF (reference sequence). Trimming took off 3 bases at V and 0 bases at J, with 9 bases between the two ends. CDR3 protein: CATSRNLGSGNTIYF. In DNA, the CDR3 is TGTGCCACCAGCAGGAACCTGGGCTCTGGAAACACCATATATTTT.

This chain links TRBV11-2 with TRBJ1-2, with 9 nucleotides matching TRBD1. The CDR3 has 14 amino acids. Germline assignment: CDR1 SGHAT and CDR2 FQNNGV. Germline trimming cut 5 bases from V and 4 bases from J; bases unmatched to any gene: 5. The CDR3 region is CASSVGGQGYGYTF. Here the CDR3 DNA reads TGTGCCAGCAGCGTCGGGGGACAGGGCTATGGCTACACCTTC.

The chain uses TRBV5-4 and TRBJ1-1; D gene uncertain. The CDR3 is 14 residues long. V dropped 4 bases and J dropped 6 bases, with 16 bases sitting between them. Per the germline V gene, CDR1 is SGHNT and CDR2 is YYREEE (reference sequence). CDR3 nucleotides: TGTGCCAGCAGCCCAGGATCGATCGCATCTGAAGCTTTCTTT. Protein: CASSPGSIASEAFF.

The J gene is TRBJ1-2, the V gene TRBV21-1. TRBV21-1 is given as a pseudogene. CDR3 size: 12 residues. CDR3 coding DNA: TGTGCCAGCAGGGAGGGGGGTTCGGGCTACACCTTC. Protein: CASREGGSGYTF.

The chain links TRBV7-9 to TRBJ1-6, with 7 bases matching TRBD1. The V and J ends lost 5 bases and 7 bases, in that order; junction bases with no gene match: 11. This CDR3 has 16 residues. CDR1 and CDR2 (germline): SEHNR, FQNEAQ (reference sequence). In DNA, the CDR3 is TGTGCCAGCAGCCCAAGCGGGACAGCGCCAAATTCACCCCTCCACTTT. This codes for CASSPSGTAPNSPLHF.

CDR3 nucleotide sequence: TGTGCCAGCAGCGTAGACAGCAGGGCTGGAAACACCATATATTTT. It codes for CASSVDSRAGNTIYF. The rearrangement uses TRBV9 and TRBJ1-3, with D possibly matching TRBD1 (5 bases). V was clipped by 0 bases and J by 2 bases, with 9 bases between them. This CDR3 is 15 amino acids long. Germline V lookup: CDR1 SGDLS, CDR2 YYNGEE.

Remarks on this clone: In the same sample, other DNA sequences code for this CDR3. This chain links TRBV6-5 with TRBJ1-1; D unresolved. CDR3 size: 11 residues. The V gene's germline CDR1 is MNHEY and CDR2 SVGAGI. Trimming took 7 bases from V and 4 from J, leaving 7 bases between them. For the CDR3, the DNA is TGTGCCAGCATCCGGGGCACTGAAGCTTTCTTT. It codes for CASIRGTEAFF.